This T cell receptor (beta chain) is drawn from a study of blood T cell repertoires in COVID-19. Study overall: COVID-19 samples collected from the United States, Italy and Spain covered acute and convalescent phases.

The method was immunoSEQ multiplex PCR; TCRdb's version includes in-frame clones alone and lacks a portion of them. The profile shows roughly 100,000 clones, 80% to 90% of them singletons. The length of the CDR3 is 17 residues. The trim removed 4 bases at V and 3 bases at J, leaving 13 bases unmatched. Germline V gene sequence: CDR1 SGDLS, CDR2 YYNGEE. The rearrangement uses TRBV9 and TRBJ1-1; 9 bases line up with TRBD1. Sequences were obtained from peripheral blood. The TCR was taken from a human donor in a cohort sampled during active COVID-19. CDR3 DNA: TGTGCCAGCAGCCTCGACAGGGGGTCTGGTAGGGACACTGAAGCTTTCTTT. Its protein product is CASSLDRGSGRDTEAFF.